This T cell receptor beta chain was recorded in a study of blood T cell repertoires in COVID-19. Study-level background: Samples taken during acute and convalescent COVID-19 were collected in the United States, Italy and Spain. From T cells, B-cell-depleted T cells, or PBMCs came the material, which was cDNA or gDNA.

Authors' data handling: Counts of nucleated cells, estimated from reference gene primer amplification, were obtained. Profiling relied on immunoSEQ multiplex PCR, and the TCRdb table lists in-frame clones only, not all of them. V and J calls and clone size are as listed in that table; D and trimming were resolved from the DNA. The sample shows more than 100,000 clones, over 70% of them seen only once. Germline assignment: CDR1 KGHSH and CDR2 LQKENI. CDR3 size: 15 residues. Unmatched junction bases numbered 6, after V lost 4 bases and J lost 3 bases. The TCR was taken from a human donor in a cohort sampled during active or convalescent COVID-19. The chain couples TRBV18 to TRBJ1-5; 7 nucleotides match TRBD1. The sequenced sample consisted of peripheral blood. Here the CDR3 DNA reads TGTGCCAGCTCACGGGACAGTCAAAACAATCAGCCCCAGCATTTT. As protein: CASSRDSQNNQPQHF.